The clone carrying this T cell receptor (beta chain) was found a few times. The data are from a study of graft-versus-host responses after intestinal transplantation. CDR3 length: 12 residues. Profiled with immunoSEQ multiplex PCR; TCRdb holds only in-frame clones, not every one. The sample gives some 2,500 clones, 28% of which show up once; around 5.1% is in the top ten. Specimen: alloreactive CD4+ T cells from a mixed lymphocyte reaction culture, collected before transplantation. Subset noted: CFSE-low proliferating T cells sorted from roughly six-day pre-transplant mixed lymphocyte reaction (GvH or HvG direction). V is TRBV21-1 and J is TRBJ1-5; the listed D gene, TRBD1, was not tested against the DNA. TRBV21-1 counts as a pseudogene. This clonotype was obtained from a human patient who was an organ donor for intestinal transplantation. CDR3 nucleotide sequence: TGTGCCAGCATCAGGGGTTATCAGCCCCAGCATTTT. Translating it yields CASIRGYQPQHF.